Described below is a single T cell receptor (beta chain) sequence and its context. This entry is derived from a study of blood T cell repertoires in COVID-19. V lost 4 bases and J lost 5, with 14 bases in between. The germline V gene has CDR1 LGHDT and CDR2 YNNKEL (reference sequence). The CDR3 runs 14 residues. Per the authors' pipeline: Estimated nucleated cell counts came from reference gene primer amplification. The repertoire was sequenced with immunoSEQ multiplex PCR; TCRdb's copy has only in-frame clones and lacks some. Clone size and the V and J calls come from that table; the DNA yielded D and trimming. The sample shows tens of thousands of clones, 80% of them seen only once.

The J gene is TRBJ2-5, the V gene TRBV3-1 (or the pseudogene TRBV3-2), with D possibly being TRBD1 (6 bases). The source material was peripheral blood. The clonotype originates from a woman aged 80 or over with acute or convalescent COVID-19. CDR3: CASSRRQARETQYF. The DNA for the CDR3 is TGTGCCAGCAGCCGACGACAGGCCCGGGAGACCCAGTACTTC.